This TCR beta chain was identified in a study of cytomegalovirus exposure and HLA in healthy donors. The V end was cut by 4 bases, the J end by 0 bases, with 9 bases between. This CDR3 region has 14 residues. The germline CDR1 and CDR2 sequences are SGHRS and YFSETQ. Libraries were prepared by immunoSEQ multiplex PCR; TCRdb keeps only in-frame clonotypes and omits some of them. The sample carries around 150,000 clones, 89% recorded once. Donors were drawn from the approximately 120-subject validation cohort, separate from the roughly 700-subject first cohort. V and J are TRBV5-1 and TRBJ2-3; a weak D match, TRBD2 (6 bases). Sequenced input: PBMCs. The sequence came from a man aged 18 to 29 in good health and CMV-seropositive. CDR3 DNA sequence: TGCGCCAGCAGCCCCGGGGGTAGCACAGATACGCAGTATTTT. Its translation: CASSPGGSTDTQYF.